A single TCR beta chain is shown here with its context. The CDR3 has 14 amino acids. V gave up 1 base and J gave up 6 bases, with 11 bases separating them. Making use of molecular barcodes, quantitative 5'-RACE generated TCR beta libraries. Using its own MiXCR run on the 5' RACE reads, TCRdb lists one record per CDR3 protein. The top ten hold over 10% of the sample, which has just over 350,000 distinct CDR3 sequences, roughly 20% seen once. These data are taken from a study of CD8 T cells in ankylosing spondylitis. This TCR was recovered from a male donor with ankylosing spondylitis or in good health (not recorded which). The rearrangement joins TRBV12-3 or TRBV12-4 to TRBJ2-3; the D gene could be TRBD1 or TRBD2 (5 bases each). Input material: blood, either unsorted or a sorted T cell fraction (not recorded which). The CDR3 region is CASSLGRYRDTQYF. The CDR3 nucleotides are TGTGCCAGCAGTTTAGGGAGGTACAGGGATACGCAGTATTTT.